This TCR beta chain was captured by sequencing in a study of blood T cell repertoires in COVID-19. Turning to the study itself: COVID-19 samples collected from the United States, Italy and Spain covered acute and convalescent phases. Sources were T cells, B-cell-depleted T cells, or PBMCs; the material itself was cDNA or gDNA.

The repertoire was sequenced with immunoSEQ multiplex PCR; TCRdb's copy has only in-frame clones and lacks some. The sample includes a few hundred thousand clones, roughly 80% seen only once; the top ten take approximately 14%. CDR3 length: 15 amino acids. The V end lost 0 bases, the J end lost 4 bases, and 10 bases lay between the germline ends. Germline V gene sequence: CDR1 MNHEY, CDR2 SVGAGI. The chain recombines TRBV6-5 with TRBJ1-3; D gene unclear. What was sequenced was peripheral blood. The receptor comes from a person aged 70 to 85 with COVID-19, enrolled during active disease. The CDR3 coding sequence is TGTGCCAGCAGTTACTCGGAACAAGCGGGAAACACCATATATTTT. It translates to CASSYSEQAGNTIYF.